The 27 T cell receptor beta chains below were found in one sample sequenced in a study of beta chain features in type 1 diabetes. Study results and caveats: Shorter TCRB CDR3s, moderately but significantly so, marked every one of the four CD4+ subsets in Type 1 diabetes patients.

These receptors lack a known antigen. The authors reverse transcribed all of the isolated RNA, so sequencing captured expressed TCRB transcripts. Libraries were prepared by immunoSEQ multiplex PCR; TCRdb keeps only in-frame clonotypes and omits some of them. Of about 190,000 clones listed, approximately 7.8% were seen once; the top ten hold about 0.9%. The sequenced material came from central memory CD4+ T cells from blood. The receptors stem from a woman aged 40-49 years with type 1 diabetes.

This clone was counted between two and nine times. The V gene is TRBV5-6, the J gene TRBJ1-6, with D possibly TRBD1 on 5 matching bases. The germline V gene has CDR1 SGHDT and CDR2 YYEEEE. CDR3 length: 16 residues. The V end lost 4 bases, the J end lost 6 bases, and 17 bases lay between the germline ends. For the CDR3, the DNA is TGTGCCAGCAGCCCCGGTTCGGGGGGTTCTAATTCACCCCTCCACTTT. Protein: CASSPGSGGSNSPLHF.

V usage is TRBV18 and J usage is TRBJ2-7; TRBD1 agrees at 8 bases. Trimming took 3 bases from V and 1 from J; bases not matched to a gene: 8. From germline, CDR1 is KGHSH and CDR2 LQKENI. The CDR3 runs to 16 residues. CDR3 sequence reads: CASSPLPGQESYEQYF. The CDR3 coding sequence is TGTGCCAGCTCACCGCTTCCGGGACAGGAGTCCTACGAGCAGTACTTC.

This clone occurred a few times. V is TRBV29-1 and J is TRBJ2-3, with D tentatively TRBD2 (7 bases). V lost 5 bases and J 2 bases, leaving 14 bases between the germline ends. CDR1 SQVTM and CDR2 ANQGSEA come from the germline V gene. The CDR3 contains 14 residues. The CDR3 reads CSVWPRGATDTQYF. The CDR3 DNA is TGCAGCGTTTGGCCCCGGGGGGCCACAGATACGCAGTATTTT.

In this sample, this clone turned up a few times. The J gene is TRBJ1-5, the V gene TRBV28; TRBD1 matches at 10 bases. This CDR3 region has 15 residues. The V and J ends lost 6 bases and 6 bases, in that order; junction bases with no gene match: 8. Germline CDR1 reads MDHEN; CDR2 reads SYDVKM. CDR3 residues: CASRPGTGVVQPQHF. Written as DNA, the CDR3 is TGTGCCAGCAGACCTGGGACAGGGGTTGTTCAGCCCCAGCATTTT.

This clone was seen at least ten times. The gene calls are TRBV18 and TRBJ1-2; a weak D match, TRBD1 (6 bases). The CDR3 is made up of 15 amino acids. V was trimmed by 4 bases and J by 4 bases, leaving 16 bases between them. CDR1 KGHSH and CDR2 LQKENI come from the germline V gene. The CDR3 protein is CASSLNRDTTYGYTF. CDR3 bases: TGTGCCAGCTCACTAAACCGGGACACAACCTATGGCTACACCTTC.

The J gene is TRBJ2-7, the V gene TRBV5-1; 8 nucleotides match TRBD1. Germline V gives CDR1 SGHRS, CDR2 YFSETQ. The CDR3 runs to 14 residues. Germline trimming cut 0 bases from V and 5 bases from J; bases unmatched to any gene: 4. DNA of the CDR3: TGCGCCAGCAGCTTGGGGACAGGGTACCACGAGCAGTACTTC. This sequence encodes CASSLGTGYHEQYF.

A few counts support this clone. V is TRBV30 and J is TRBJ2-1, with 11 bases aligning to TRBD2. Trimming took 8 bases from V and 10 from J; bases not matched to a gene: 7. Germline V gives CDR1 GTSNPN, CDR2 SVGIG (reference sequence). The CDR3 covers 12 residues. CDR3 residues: CAISSGRREQFF. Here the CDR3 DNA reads TGTGCCATTTCTAGCGGGAGGCGCGAGCAGTTCTTC.

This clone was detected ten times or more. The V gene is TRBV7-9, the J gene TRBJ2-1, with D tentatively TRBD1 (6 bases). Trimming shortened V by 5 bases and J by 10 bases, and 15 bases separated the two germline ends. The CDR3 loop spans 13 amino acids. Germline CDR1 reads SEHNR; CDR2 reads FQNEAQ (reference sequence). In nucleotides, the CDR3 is TGTGCCAGCAGCACCCGGGACACTCTAGAGCAGTTCTTC. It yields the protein CASSTRDTLEQFF.

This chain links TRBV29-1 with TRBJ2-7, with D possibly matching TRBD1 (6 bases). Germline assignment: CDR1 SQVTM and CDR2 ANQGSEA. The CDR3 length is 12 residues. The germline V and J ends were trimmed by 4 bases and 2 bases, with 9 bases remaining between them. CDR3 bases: TGCAGCGTTGGACAGGCGGCCTACGAGCAGTACTTC. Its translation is CSVGQAAYEQYF.

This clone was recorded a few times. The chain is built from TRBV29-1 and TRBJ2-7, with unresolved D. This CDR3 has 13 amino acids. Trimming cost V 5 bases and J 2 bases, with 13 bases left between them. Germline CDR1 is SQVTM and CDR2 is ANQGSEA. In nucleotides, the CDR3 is TGCAGCGTTACAAGATTCGATACCTACGAGCAGTACTTC. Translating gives CSVTRFDTYEQYF.

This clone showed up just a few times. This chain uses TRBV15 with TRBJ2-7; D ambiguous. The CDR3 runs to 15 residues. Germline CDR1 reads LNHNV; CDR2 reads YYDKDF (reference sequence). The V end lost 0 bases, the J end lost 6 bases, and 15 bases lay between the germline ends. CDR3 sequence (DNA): TGTGCCACCAGCAGAGACAGAGGCAGTACTCCCGAGCAGTACTTC. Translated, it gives CATSRDRGSTPEQYF.

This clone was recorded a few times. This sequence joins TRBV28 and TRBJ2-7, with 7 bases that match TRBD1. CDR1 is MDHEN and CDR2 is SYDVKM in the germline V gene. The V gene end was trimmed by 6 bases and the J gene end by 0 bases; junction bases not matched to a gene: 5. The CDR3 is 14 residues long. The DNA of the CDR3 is TGTGCCAGCAGGACGACAGGGCTCTCCTACGAGCAGTACTTC. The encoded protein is CASRTTGLSYEQYF.

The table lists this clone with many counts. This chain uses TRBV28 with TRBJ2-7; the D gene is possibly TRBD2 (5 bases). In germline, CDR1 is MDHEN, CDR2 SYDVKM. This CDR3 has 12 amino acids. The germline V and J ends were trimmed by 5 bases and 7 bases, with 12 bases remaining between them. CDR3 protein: CASSTSLGEQYF. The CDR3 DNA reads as TGTGCCAGCAGTACTAGTCTCGGGGAGCAGTACTTC.

CDR3 coding DNA: TGTGCCAGCACCCTTACCGGGAATGAGCAGTTCTTC. It specifies CASTLTGNEQFF. The chain recombines TRBV6-6 with TRBJ2-1; D unresolved. The CDR3 has 12 amino acids. Germline V gene sequence: CDR1 MNHNY, CDR2 SVGAGI (reference sequence). V lost 7 bases, J lost 7 bases, and 11 bases lay in between.

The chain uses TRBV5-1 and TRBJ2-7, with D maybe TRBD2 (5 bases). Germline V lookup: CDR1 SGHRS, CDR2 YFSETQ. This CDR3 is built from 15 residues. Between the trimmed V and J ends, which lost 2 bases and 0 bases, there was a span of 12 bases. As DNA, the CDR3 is TGCGCCAGCAGCTTAGGTTCGGGGTTCTCCTACGAGCAGTACTTC. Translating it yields CASSLGSGFSYEQYF.

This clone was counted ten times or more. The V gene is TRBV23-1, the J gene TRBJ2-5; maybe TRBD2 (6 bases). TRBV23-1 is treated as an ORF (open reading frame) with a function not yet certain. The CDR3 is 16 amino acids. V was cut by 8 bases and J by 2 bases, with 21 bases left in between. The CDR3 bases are TGCGCCAGCGGACCCCACGCGGGAACCCTGCAAGAGACCCAGTACTTC. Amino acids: CASGPHAGTLQETQYF.

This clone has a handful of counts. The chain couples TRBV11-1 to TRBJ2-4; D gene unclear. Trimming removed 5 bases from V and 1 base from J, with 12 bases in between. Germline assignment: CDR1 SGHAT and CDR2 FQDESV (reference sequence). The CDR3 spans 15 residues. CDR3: CASSPDSSAKNIQYF. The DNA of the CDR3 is TGTGCCAGCAGCCCAGATAGCAGTGCCAAAAACATTCAGTACTTC.

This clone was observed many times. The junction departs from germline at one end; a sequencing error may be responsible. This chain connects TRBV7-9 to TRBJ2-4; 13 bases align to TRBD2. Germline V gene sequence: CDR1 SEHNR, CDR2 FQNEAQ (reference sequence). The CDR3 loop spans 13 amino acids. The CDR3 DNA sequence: TGTGCCAGCAGCCCCCCTGAGGGACTAGCGGGGTTCTTC. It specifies CASSPPEGLAGFF.

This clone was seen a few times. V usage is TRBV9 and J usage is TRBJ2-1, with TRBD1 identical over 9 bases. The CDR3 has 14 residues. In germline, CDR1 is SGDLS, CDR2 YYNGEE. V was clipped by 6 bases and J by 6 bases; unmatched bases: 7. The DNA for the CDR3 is TGTGCCAGCACCTACGGACAGGGGCTCAATGAGCAGTTCTTC. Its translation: CASTYGQGLNEQFF.

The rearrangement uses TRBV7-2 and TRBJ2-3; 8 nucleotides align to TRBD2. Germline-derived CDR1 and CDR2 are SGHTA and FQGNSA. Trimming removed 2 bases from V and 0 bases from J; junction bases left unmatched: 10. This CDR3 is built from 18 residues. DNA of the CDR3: TGTGCCAGCAGCTTACTTCGCGCGGGGGGCGGAAGCACAGATACGCAGTATTTT. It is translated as CASSLLRAGGGSTDTQYF.

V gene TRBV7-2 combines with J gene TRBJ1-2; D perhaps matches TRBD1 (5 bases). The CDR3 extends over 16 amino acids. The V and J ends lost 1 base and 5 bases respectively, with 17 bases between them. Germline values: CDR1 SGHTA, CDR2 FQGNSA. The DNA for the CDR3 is TGTGCCAGCAGCTTAGGGTTAGGGACTCTAGGATATGGCTACACCTTC. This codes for CASSLGLGTLGYGYTF.

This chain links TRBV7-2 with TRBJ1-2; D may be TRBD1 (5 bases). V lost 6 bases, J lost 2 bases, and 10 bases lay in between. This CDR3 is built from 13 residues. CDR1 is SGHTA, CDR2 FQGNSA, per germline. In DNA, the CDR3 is TGTGCCAGCAGACCGGGGGGGAACTATGGCTACACCTTC. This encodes CASRPGGNYGYTF.

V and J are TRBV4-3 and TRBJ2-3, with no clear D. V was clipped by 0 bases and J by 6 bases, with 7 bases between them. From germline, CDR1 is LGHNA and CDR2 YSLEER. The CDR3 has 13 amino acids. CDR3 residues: CASSQDRRDTQYF. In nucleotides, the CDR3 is TGCGCCAGCAGCCAAGATCGGCGGGATACGCAGTATTTT.

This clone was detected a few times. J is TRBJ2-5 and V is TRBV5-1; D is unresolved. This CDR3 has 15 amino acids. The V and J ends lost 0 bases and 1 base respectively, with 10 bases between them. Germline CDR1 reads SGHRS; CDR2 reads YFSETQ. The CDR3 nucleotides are TGCGCCAGCAGCTTGGGGGCCCAGTTCCAAGAGACCCAGTACTTC. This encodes CASSLGAQFQETQYF.

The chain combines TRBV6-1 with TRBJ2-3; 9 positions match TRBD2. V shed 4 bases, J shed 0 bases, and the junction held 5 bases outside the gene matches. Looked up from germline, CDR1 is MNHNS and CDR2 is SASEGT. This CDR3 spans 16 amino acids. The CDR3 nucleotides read TGTGCCAGCAGTGGGAGACTAGCGGCTAGCACAGATACGCAGTATTTT. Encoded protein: CASSGRLAASTDTQYF.

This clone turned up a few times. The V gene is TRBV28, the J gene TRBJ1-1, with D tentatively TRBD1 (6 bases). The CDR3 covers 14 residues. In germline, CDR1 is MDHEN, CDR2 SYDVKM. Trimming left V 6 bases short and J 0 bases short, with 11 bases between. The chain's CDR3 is CASRPGTLNTEAFF. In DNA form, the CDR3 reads TGTGCCAGCAGACCCGGGACACTGAACACTGAAGCTTTCTTT. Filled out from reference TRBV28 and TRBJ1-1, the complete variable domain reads DVKVTQSSRYLVKRTGEKVFLECVQDMDHENMFWYRQDPGLGLRLIYFSYDVKMKEKGDIPEGYSVSREKKERFSLILESASTNQTSMYLCASRPGTLNTEAFFGQGTRLTVV.

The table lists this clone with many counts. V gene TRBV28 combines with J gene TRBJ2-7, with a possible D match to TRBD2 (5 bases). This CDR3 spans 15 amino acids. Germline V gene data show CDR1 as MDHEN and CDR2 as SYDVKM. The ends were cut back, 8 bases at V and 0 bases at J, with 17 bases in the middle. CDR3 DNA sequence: TGTGCCAGCGAGGGCCCGGGCTACAGCTCCTACGAGCAGTACTTC. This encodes CASEGPGYSSYEQYF.